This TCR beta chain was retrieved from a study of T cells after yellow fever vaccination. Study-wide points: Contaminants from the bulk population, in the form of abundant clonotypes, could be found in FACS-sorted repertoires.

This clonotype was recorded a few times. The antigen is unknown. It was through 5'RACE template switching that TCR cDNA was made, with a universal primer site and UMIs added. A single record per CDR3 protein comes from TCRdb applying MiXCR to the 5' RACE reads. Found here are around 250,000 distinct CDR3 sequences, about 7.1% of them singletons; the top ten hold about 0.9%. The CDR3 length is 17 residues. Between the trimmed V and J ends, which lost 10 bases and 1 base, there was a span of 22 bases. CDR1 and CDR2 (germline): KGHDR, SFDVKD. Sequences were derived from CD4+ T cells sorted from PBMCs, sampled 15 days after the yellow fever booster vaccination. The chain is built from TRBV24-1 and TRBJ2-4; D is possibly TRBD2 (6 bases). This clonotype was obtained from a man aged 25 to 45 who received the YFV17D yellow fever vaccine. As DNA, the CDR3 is TGTGCCACTTTGGCGCGGGAAGGTCCGGGGGCCAAAAACATTCAGTACTTC. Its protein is CATLAREGPGAKNIQYF.